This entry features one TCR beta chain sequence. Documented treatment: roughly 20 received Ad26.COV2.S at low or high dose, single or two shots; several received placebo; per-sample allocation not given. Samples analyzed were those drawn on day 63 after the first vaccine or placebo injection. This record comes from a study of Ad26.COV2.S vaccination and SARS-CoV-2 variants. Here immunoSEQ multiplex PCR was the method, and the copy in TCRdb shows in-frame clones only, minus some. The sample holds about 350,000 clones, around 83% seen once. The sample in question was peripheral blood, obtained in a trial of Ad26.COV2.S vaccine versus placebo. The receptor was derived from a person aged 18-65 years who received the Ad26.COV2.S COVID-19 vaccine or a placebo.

The CDR3 loop reads CSASPVGSNQPQHF. For the CDR3, the DNA is TGCAGTGCTAGTCCAGTGGGTAGCAATCAGCCCCAGCATTTT. The chain carries TRBV20-1 and TRBJ1-5; D not resolved. V was shortened by 3 bases and J by 0 bases, with 9 bases between the two germline ends. The CDR3 contains 14 residues. Germline values: CDR1 DFQATT, CDR2 SNEGSKA (reference sequence).